This entry features one T cell receptor beta chain sequence. Its antigen is as yet unknown. These data belong to a study of T cell responses to AZD1222 COVID-19 vaccine. Study in general: Pooling covered second doses at about 4 or about 12 weeks. Study-wide results and limits: Possibly, clonal diversity was underestimated; donors were largely white British and included more females. In all cases, repertoires were sampled only after the peak T cell response. Spike-specific TCR repertoires showed rising breadth and depth after two AZD1222 doses.

Assay: immunoSEQ multiplex PCR; the TCRdb copy retains only in-frame clones and omits some. The table has roughly 150,000 clones, about nine tenths seen once. The source of this sequence is an adult in good health. The source material was peripheral blood, sampled on day 0 of AZD1222 vaccination.

CDR3 in amino acids: CASSSRSSGNTIYF. Written as DNA, the CDR3 is TGTGCCAGCAGCTCCCGAAGCTCTGGAAACACCATATATTTT. This chain links TRBV9 with TRBJ1-3; D ambiguous. This CDR3 is 14 amino acids long. Germline V gene lookup returns CDR1 SGDLS and CDR2 YYNGEE. Deletions cut 4 bases from V and 0 bases from J, with 8 bases between.